The TCR beta chain described here comes from a study of Graves' ophthalmopathy and Graves' hyperthyroidism. Study conclusions and caveats: Thyroid clonotypes that were expanded above 0.001 frequency mostly also appeared in blood.

Of note for this clonotype: Its specificity is unknown.

Aged 18 to 65, hyperthyroidism patients had new diagnoses of under 2 months' duration. Beta-chain TCR CDR3 regions were amplified from RNA transcripts. HTBI primers served in a first-round RT-PCR, which a second-round multiplex PCR followed. One entry per CDR3 protein, called by TCRdb with MiXCR from the multiplex PCR reads. The profile shows about 590,000 distinct CDR3 sequences, about two fifths of them singletons. This clonotype was sampled from an adult man with Graves' hyperthyroidism. The sample consisted of peripheral blood or thyroid tissue (not recorded which).

The CDR3 loop is CASSFWSGRNEQYF. DNA for the CDR3: TGTGCCAGCAGCTTTTGGAGCGGTCGTAATGAGCAGTACTTC. The chain employs TRBV11-1 and TRBJ2-7, with D maybe TRBD2 (5 bases). CDR3 length: 14 amino acids. CDR1 and CDR2 from the germline V gene are SGHAT and FQDESV (reference sequence). V gave up 3 bases and J gave up 7 bases, with 16 bases separating them.